This is a list of T cell receptor beta chains from one sample in a study of beta chain features in type 1 diabetes. The table came from immunoSEQ multiplex PCR; TCRdb's copy has only in-frame clones and leaves some out. Of over 15,000 clones in the sample, 69% were seen once. Sequencing was carried out using Tregs from blood. The receptors derive from a man younger than 45 with type 1 diabetes. CDR3s leave out the opening cysteine and the closing phenylalanine or tryptophan. Fields, in order: J gene, V gene, CDR3 protein.

>TRBJ1-4|TRBV15
ATSLGFNEKLF
>TRBJ2-7|TRBV27
ASSLFRQAHEQY
>TRBJ2-2|TRBV18
ASSATVSGELF
>TRBJ2-5|TRBV10-3
AISVTSGRFQETQY
>TRBJ2-7|TRBV7-8
ASSLGGQGAAY
>TRBJ2-7|TRBV7-9
ASSLNREYEQY
>TRBJ1-1|TRBV5-1
ASSFRTANTEAF
>TRBJ2-1|TRBV7-2
ASSTNRGADEQF
>TRBJ2-1|TRBV27
ASSREGRGGGV
>TRBJ2-3|TRBV15
ATSRRGSGVSSTDTQY
>TRBJ1-1|TRBV5-1
ASSLFRGYTEAF
>TRBJ2-6|TRBV19
ASSPGQALAGANVLT
>TRBJ2-7|TRBV7-9
ASSLAPPGYEQY
>TRBJ2-7|TRBV27
ASSLGQGKTYEQY
>TRBJ2-1|TRBV19
ASSRTGYNEQF
>TRBJ2-1|TRBV15
ATSREGLAGGGNEQF
>TRBJ2-5|TRBV29-1
SVVAAEETQY
>TRBJ2-2|TRBV5-1
ASCSGLPNTGELF
>TRBJ2-3|TRBV7-9
ASSLAISGPDTQY
>TRBJ2-6|TRBV6-1
ASRVQVTGANVLT
>TRBJ1-2|TRBV5-6
ASSMLSGQGAPLDDGYT
>TRBJ2-7|TRBV5-1
ASSSSYRGLSYEQY
>TRBJ1-1|TRBV27
ASSSRQRNTEAF
>TRBJ2-6|TRBV28
ASSLIALSGANVLT
>TRBJ2-7|TRBV7-2
ASSPGQGLVYEQY
>TRBJ2-3|TRBV16
ASSPGRELTDTQY
>TRBJ1-2|TRBV7-8
ASSLGNYGYT
>TRBJ2-5|TRBV11-3
ASSIDRGRETQY
>TRBJ2-7|TRBV2
ASSATETGDEQY
>.|TRBV27
ASSLLGSEQY
>TRBJ2-7|TRBV2
ASSEGRGRPEQY
>TRBJ2-2|TRBV2
ASSSRAGELF
>TRBJ2-5|TRBV5-5
ASSVGLAAIQETQY
>TRBJ1-6|TRBV5-4
ASSTDRGLNSPLH
>TRBJ2-7|TRBV6-6
ASSFRAGAYEQY
>TRBJ2-7|TRBV6-6
ASSYRGPEQY
>TRBJ1-6|TRBV23-1
ASSHRRQGSYNSPLH
>TRBJ2-2|TRBV4-2
ASSQRASGGAWTGELF
>TRBJ2-1|TRBV5-1
ASSLRNRDNEQF
>TRBJ1-1|TRBV7-2
ASSLGTANTEAF
>TRBJ1-2|TRBV27
ASSSTANYGYT
>TRBJ1-1|TRBV18
ASSPPPRDGGEAF
>TRBJ2-1|TRBV29-1
SVDVTSGYNEQF
>TRBJ2-2|TRBV30
AWRKRGGVGPGELF
>TRBJ2-6|TRBV5-1
ASSLFTSGRTGANVLT